The 10 T cell receptor beta chains below all came from one sample that was sequenced in a study of blood T cell repertoires in COVID-19. Repertoires were generated with immunoSEQ multiplex PCR, while TCRdb's copy carries only in-frame clones and drops some. The sample lists roughly 160,000 clones, 80% to 85% occurring once. What was sequenced was peripheral blood. Every receptor here comes from an older woman with acute or convalescent COVID-19.

The chain is built from TRBV6-2 or TRBV6-3 and TRBJ1-2; 7 bases fit TRBD1. V shed 2 bases and J 5 bases; nucleotides not matched to a gene: 17. The CDR3 sequence is 18 residues long. Germline V gene lookup returns CDR1 MNHEY and CDR2 SVGEGT. Here the CDR3 DNA reads TGTGCCAGCAGTTACGGAGTTAGGACAGGAGCAACTCTTTATGGCTACACCTTC. Encoded protein: CASSYGVRTGATLYGYTF.

The V gene is TRBV29-1, the J gene TRBJ2-3; 12 bases line up with TRBD2. With V trimmed by 8 bases and J by 2 bases, 14 bases remained unmatched. Germline V gives CDR1 SQVTM, CDR2 ANQGSEA. There are 17 residues in the CDR3. For the CDR3, the DNA is TGCAGCACCTCCGGGACTAGCGGGCCAGTTGACACAGATACGCAGTATTTT. The encoded protein is CSTSGTSGPVDTDTQYF.

J is TRBJ2-6 and V is TRBV7-9, with D perhaps TRBD1 (5 bases). The CDR3 consists of 15 residues. Trimming removed 9 bases from V and 0 bases from J, with 12 bases in between. Looked up from germline, CDR1 is SEHNR and CDR2 is FQNEAQ (reference sequence). The CDR3 here is CASGQGYSGANVLTF. The CDR3 region has the DNA TGTGCCAGTGGGCAGGGTTACTCTGGGGCCAACGTCCTGACTTTC.

The chain has TRBV3-1 (or the pseudogene TRBV3-2) and TRBJ1-2; D is ambiguous. V was trimmed by 1 base and J by 8 bases, leaving 11 bases between them. The CDR3 is 13 amino acids. In germline, CDR1 is LGHDT, CDR2 YNNKEL (reference sequence). The CDR3 spells CASSQAPPGGYTF. CDR3 bases: TGTGCCAGCAGCCAAGCGCCCCCCGGGGGCTACACCTTC.

This clone showed up just once. The J gene is TRBJ1-5, the V gene TRBV5-5, with a tentative D call TRBD1 (6 bases). The CDR3 totals 16 residues. Germline V CDR1 and CDR2: SGHKS, YYEKEE (reference sequence). With 0 bases removed from V and 2 bases from J, the gap between germline ends came to 12 bases. CDR3 sequence: CASSLGSGVGNQPQHF. For the CDR3, the DNA is TGTGCCAGCAGCTTGGGATCAGGGGTTGGCAATCAGCCCCAGCATTTT. Filled out from reference TRBV5-5 and TRBJ1-5, the complete variable domain reads DAGVTQSPTHLIKTRGQQVTLRCSPISGHKSVSWYQQVLGQGPQFIFQYYEKEERGRGNFPDRFSARQFPNYSSELNVNALLLGDSALYLCASSLGSGVGNQPQHFGDGTRLSIL.

This chain connects TRBV11-2 to TRBJ2-7, with 8 bases matching TRBD2. The CDR3 sequence is 15 residues long. With 6 bases clipped from V and 6 bases from J, the junction kept 13 bases outside the gene matches. Germline assignment: CDR1 SGHAT and CDR2 FQNNGV. CDR3 region: CASRRPGGPLGEQYF. Written as DNA, the CDR3 is TGTGCCAGCAGGCGCCCGGGGGGGCCGTTGGGCGAGCAGTACTTC.

This chain joins TRBV19 and TRBJ1-2, with 10 bases matching TRBD1. CDR1 is LNHDA and CDR2 is SQIVND in the germline V gene (reference sequence). This CDR3 has 14 residues. V lost 5 bases and J lost 5; bases outside the gene matches: 5. In DNA, the CDR3 is TGTGCCAGTAGTGGACAGGGGGTTTCATATGGCTACACCTTC. Translated, it gives CASSGQGVSYGYTF.

The V call is TRBV7-2, the J call TRBJ1-6, with D possibly TRBD1 on 5 matching bases. V was shortened by 10 bases and J by 9 bases, with 19 bases between the two germline ends. The CDR3 covers 14 residues. The germline CDR1 and CDR2 sequences are SGHTA and FQGNSA. CDR3 bases: TGTGCCATACAGGAGGCCCCGCGGGGTTCACCCCTCCACTTT. Translation gives CAIQEAPRGSPLHF.

The rearrangement links TRBV6-5 to TRBJ2-7; 7 nucleotides match TRBD1. From germline, CDR1 is MNHEY and CDR2 SVGAGI. CDR3 length: 14 residues. The ends lost 5 bases at V and 3 bases at J; junction bases unmatched: 7. The CDR3 loop reads CASSRQGDDYEQYF. The CDR3 bases are TGTGCCAGCAGTCGACAGGGCGACGACTACGAGCAGTACTTC.

The chain links TRBV6-2 or TRBV6-3 to TRBJ1-1; D is possibly TRBD1 (5 bases). Germline V gene lookup returns CDR1 MNHEY and CDR2 SVGEGT. The ends were cut back, 5 bases at V and 11 bases at J, with 15 bases in the middle. This CDR3 is built from 12 residues. CDR3 region: CASSDTQGMAFF. CDR3 DNA: TGTGCCAGCAGTGATACTCAGGGTATGGCTTTCTTT.